These 32 T cell receptor beta chains came from one sample sequenced in a study of shared clonotypes between healthy human individuals. Profiled with immunoSEQ multiplex PCR; TCRdb holds only in-frame clones, not every one. The sample includes more than 2 million clones, 80% to 95% seen only once; the top ten take more than 1.5%. Naive-designated CD8 cells lacked CD45RO, were positively enriched for CCR7, and omitted terminally differentiated effector memory CD45RA+ cells. Sequenced sample: naive CD8+ T cells from PBMCs. These receptors were collected from a man in his late teens or twenties in good health. Some clones in this sample may be carry-over from other donors' samples.

V gene TRBV7-8 combines with J gene TRBJ2-7; D is possibly TRBD1 (6 bases). CDR1 is SGHVS, CDR2 FQNEAQ, per germline. The CDR3 extends over 16 amino acids. V lost 5 bases and J 2 bases, leaving 19 bases between the germline ends. The CDR3 spells CASSRNPRTDTYEQYF. In nucleotides, the CDR3 is TGTGCCAGCAGCAGGAACCCCAGGACAGACACCTACGAGCAGTACTTC. The whole variable domain, filled in from reference TRBV7-8 and TRBJ2-7, reads GAGVSQSPRYKVAKRGQDVALRCDPISGHVSLFWYQQALGQGPEFLTYFQNEAQLDKSGLPSDRFFAERPEGSVSTLKIQRTQQEDSAVYLCASSRNPRTDTYEQYFGPGTRLTVT.

The genes are TRBV19 and TRBJ1-2, with D possibly being TRBD1 (6 bases). Germline lookup yields CDR1 LNHDA and CDR2 SQIVND (reference sequence). Between the trimmed V and J ends, which lost 7 bases and 2 bases, there was a span of 11 bases. There are 13 residues in the CDR3. This CDR3 is CASTFGQNYGYTF. The CDR3 DNA reads TGTGCCAGTACTTTCGGACAGAACTATGGCTACACCTTC.

The chain is built from TRBV5-1 and TRBJ2-2; possibly TRBD1 for D (5 bases). V gave up 5 bases and J gave up 1 base, with 6 bases separating them. The CDR3 has 13 amino acids. CDR1 and CDR2 (germline): SGHRS, YFSETQ. CDR3 bases: TGCGCCAGCAGAGGGGAGAACACCGGGGAGCTGTTTTTT. Its protein is CASRGENTGELFF.

The chain is built from TRBV7-9 and TRBJ1-4; TRBD1 matches 10 bases. J was trimmed by 6 bases and V by 5 bases; bases with no gene match: 6. The CDR3 contains 15 residues. Germline V CDR1 and CDR2: SEHNR, FQNEAQ (reference sequence). The CDR3 protein is CASSTRQGAYEKLFF. CDR3 DNA sequence: TGTGCCAGCAGCACCAGACAGGGGGCTTATGAAAAACTGTTTTTT.

The V gene is TRBV7-9, the J gene TRBJ2-7; D is possibly TRBD1 or TRBD2 (6 bases each). Trimming removed 1 base at V and 7 bases at J, with 17 bases between. CDR3 length: 15 residues. Germline lookup yields CDR1 SEHNR and CDR2 FQNEAQ (reference sequence). The CDR3: CASSLDTGATVEQYF. The CDR3 coding sequence is TGTGCCAGCAGCTTAGATACGGGGGCGACTGTTGAGCAGTACTTC. Full variable domain (missing parts from reference TRBV7-9 and TRBJ2-7): DTGVSQNPRHKITKRGQNVTFRCDPISEHNRLYWYRQTLGQGPEFLTYFQNEAQLEKSRLLSDRFSAERPKGSFSTLEIQRTEQGDSAMYLCASSLDTGATVEQYFGPGTRLTVT.

The CDR3 is CASSLGTGGSTNEKLFF. The CDR3 DNA is TGTGCCAGCTCACTTGGGACAGGGGGATCAACTAATGAAAAACTGTTTTTT. This chain links TRBV18 with TRBJ1-4; 11 bases fit TRBD1. The CDR3 runs to 17 residues. V lost 4 bases, J lost 0 bases, and 4 bases stayed unmatched. Per germline, CDR1 KGHSH and CDR2 LQKENI.

CDR3 residues: CASSSRDGDNTEAFF. The CDR3 DNA reads as TGTGCCAGCAGCAGTAGGGACGGAGACAACACTGAAGCTTTCTTT. The chain recombines TRBV14 with TRBJ1-1; a possible D gene is TRBD1 (5 bases). Germline-derived CDR1 and CDR2 are SGHDN and FVKESK. The V gene lost 5 bases and the J gene lost 2 bases, with 15 bases spanning the gap. The CDR3 extends over 15 amino acids.

The genes are TRBV6-1 and TRBJ1-5; tentatively, D is TRBD1 (6 bases). The CDR3 loop spans 11 amino acids. Germline assignment: CDR1 MNHNS and CDR2 SASEGT. Trimming left V 6 bases short and J 6 bases short, with 6 bases between. CDR3 DNA: TGTGCCAGCAGAGGGGGTCAGCCCCAGCATTTT. Amino acids: CASRGGQPQHF.

The rearrangement links TRBV5-4 to TRBJ1-1; no clear D. Germline V CDR1 and CDR2: SGHNT, YYREEE (reference sequence). The V gene lost 0 bases and the J gene lost 3 bases, with 9 bases spanning the gap. This CDR3 contains 14 residues. CDR3 coding DNA: TGTGCCAGCAGCTTGGTGGAGGAAGACACTGAAGCTTTCTTT. This gives the protein CASSLVEEDTEAFF.

The V call is TRBV12-5, the J call TRBJ2-1; D is unclear. CDR1 and CDR2 (germline): LGHNT, FRNRAP. The CDR3 contains 13 residues. V was cut by 2 bases and J by 2 bases, with 4 bases left in between. This chain's CDR3 is CASGLSPYNEQFF. The DNA of the CDR3 is TGTGCTAGTGGTTTGAGTCCCTACAATGAGCAGTTCTTC.

V and J are TRBV7-8 and TRBJ2-7; TRBD2 matches at 8 bases. V gave up 1 base and J gave up 2 bases; unmatched junction bases: 4. CDR3 length: 15 residues. Germline-derived CDR1 and CDR2 are SGHVS and FQNEAQ. CDR3 nucleotide sequence: TGTGCCAGCAGCTTAGAGGTTAGCGGGACCTACGAGCAGTACTTC. Translating gives CASSLEVSGTYEQYF.

The chain couples TRBV13 to TRBJ2-7; TRBD2 matches at 9 bases. The CDR3 extends over 15 amino acids. Losses at the gene ends were 0 bases for V and 3 bases for J; bases not matched to a gene: 3. From germline, CDR1 is PRHDT and CDR2 FYEKMQ (reference sequence). In DNA, the CDR3 is TGTGCCAGCAGCTTAGGGACTAGCGGATTCTACGAGCAGTACTTC. The encoded protein is CASSLGTSGFYEQYF.

This chain uses TRBV6-1 with TRBJ2-7; 9 nucleotides match TRBD1. Looked up from germline, CDR1 is MNHNS and CDR2 is SASEGT. V trimming: 3 bases; J trimming: 1 base; junction bases outside the gene matches: 7. CDR3 size: 16 residues. DNA for the CDR3: TGTGCCAGCAGTGAGGACAGGGGTGGTTCGTCCTACGAGCAGTACTTC. This encodes CASSEDRGGSSYEQYF.

The chain has TRBV27 and TRBJ2-1, with 7 bases identical to TRBD1. The V segment lost 5 bases and the J segment 0 bases; nucleotides outside the gene matches: 4. CDR3 length: 15 amino acids. Germline values: CDR1 MNHEY, CDR2 SMNVEV (reference sequence). In DNA, the CDR3 is TGTGCCAGCAGTCCAGGGACAGCCTCCTACAATGAGCAGTTCTTC. Protein: CASSPGTASYNEQFF.

J is TRBJ1-2 and V is TRBV13; 9 bases agree with TRBD1. The CDR3 contains 15 residues. Germline trimming cut 5 bases from V and 4 bases from J; bases unmatched to any gene: 8. The germline gives CDR1 PRHDT, CDR2 FYEKMQ (reference sequence). CDR3 region: CASSAGTGGAYGYTF. In DNA, the CDR3 is TGTGCCAGCAGCGCTGGTACAGGGGGCGCCTATGGCTACACCTTC.

This clone occurred a few times. The rearrangement uses TRBV10-3 and TRBJ1-1, with 7 bases matching TRBD1. Germline V gene data show CDR1 as ENHRY and CDR2 as SYGVKD. The CDR3 runs 15 residues. Unmatched junction bases numbered 8, after V lost 4 bases and J lost 3 bases. The CDR3 region has the DNA TGTGCCATCAGTGGCACGAGGGGGCGCGACACTGAAGCTTTCTTT. Encoded protein: CAISGTRGRDTEAFF.

The chain links TRBV9 to TRBJ1-1; 7 bases are a match to TRBD1. V was pared by 6 bases and J by 1 base, with 6 bases of the junction left unmatched. CDR1 and CDR2 (germline): SGDLS, YYNGEE. This CDR3 region has 14 residues. CDR3 nucleotide sequence: TGTGCCAGCACCCAGGGGGGGGAGAACACTGAAGCTTTCTTT. Its protein product is CASTQGGENTEAFF.

This chain connects TRBV7-2 to TRBJ1-5, with 9 positions matching TRBD1. Germline V lookup: CDR1 SGHTA, CDR2 FQGNSA. The CDR3 contains 14 residues. Unmatched junction bases numbered 4, after V lost 4 bases and J lost 6 bases. The CDR3 nucleotides are TGTGCCAGCAGCTGGACAGGGGAGGGTCAGCCCCAGCATTTT. This sequence encodes CASSWTGEGQPQHF.

The rearrangement uses TRBV7-3 and TRBJ2-2; D is ambiguous. The CDR3 length is 12 residues. Germline CDR1 and CDR2: SGHTA and FQGTGA. V lost 6 bases and J lost 1, with 3 bases in between. DNA for the CDR3: TGTGCCAGCAGGAAGAACACCGGGGAGCTGTTTTTT. The encoded protein is CASRKNTGELFF.

V usage is TRBV6-5 and J usage is TRBJ2-1, with D possibly called TRBD1 or TRBD2 (6 bases each). The CDR3 consists of 13 residues. The V end lost 5 bases, the J end lost 9 bases, and 14 bases lay between the germline ends. CDR1 MNHEY and CDR2 SVGAGI come from the germline V gene. In nucleotides, the CDR3 is TGTGCCAGCAGTCGCGGGACAACCACTGAGCAGTTCTTC. This translates into CASSRGTTTEQFF.

As regards this clone: The identical CDR3 is also encoded by other nucleotide sequences in the sample. V gene TRBV9 combines with J gene TRBJ2-1; D is ambiguous. Per the germline V gene, CDR1 is SGDLS and CDR2 is YYNGEE. The CDR3 totals 14 residues. The germline V and J ends were trimmed by 0 bases and 4 bases, with 8 bases remaining between them. The chain's CDR3 is CASSVAGAYNEQFF. As DNA, the CDR3 is TGTGCCAGCAGCGTAGCGGGCGCATACAATGAGCAGTTCTTC.

The chain links TRBV7-9 to TRBJ2-5; 9 positions agree with TRBD2. Germline-derived CDR1 and CDR2 are SEHNR and FQNEAQ (reference sequence). The trim removed 4 bases at V and 3 bases at J, leaving 6 bases unmatched. The CDR3 contains 15 residues. The CDR3 nucleotides read TGTGCCAGCAGCTCGCTAGCGGGATTGGAAGAGACCCAGTACTTC. This encodes CASSSLAGLEETQYF.

The chain uses TRBV4-3 and TRBJ1-1; the match to TRBD1 covers 7 bases. Germline CDR1 and CDR2: LGHNA and YSLEER. Trimming took 0 bases from V and 7 from J; bases not matched to a gene: 11. The CDR3 consists of 16 residues. The CDR3 DNA is TGCGCCAGCAGCCAAGATAGGGCAGGGGGATTGGTTGAAGCTTTCTTT. This gives the protein CASSQDRAGGLVEAFF.

Only a few counts were recorded for this clone. The V gene is TRBV9, the J gene TRBJ1-1; D is unclear. V was clipped by 4 bases and J by 5 bases, with 6 bases between them. The CDR3 covers 11 residues. The germline gives CDR1 SGDLS, CDR2 YYNGEE. This CDR3 is CASSPTTEAFF. CDR3 DNA sequence: TGTGCCAGCAGCCCGACTACTGAAGCTTTCTTT. Filled out from reference TRBV9 and TRBJ1-1, the complete variable domain reads DSGVTQTPKHLITATGQRVTLRCSPRSGDLSVYWYQQSLDQGLQFLIQYYNGEERAKGNILERFSAQQFPDLHSELNLSSLELGDSALYFCASSPTTEAFFGQGTRLTVV.

This rearrangement joins TRBV30 to TRBJ2-1; 7 bases map to TRBD1. The CDR3 is made up of 15 amino acids. V trimming: 2 bases; J trimming: 2 bases; junction bases outside the gene matches: 6. The germline V gene has CDR1 GTSNPN and CDR2 SVGIG (reference sequence). The CDR3 protein is CAWSQGEIPYNEQFF. CDR3 bases: TGTGCCTGGAGTCAGGGGGAGATCCCCTACAATGAGCAGTTCTTC.

The J gene is TRBJ1-2, the V gene TRBV6-1; no firm D call. Trimming shortened V by 1 base and J by 4 bases, and 13 bases separated the two germline ends. This CDR3 has 15 residues. Germline CDR1 MNHNS, CDR2 SASEGT. In DNA form, the CDR3 reads TGTGCCAGCAGTGAAGGGCCAGCTCCTGGCTATGGCTACACCTTC. It translates to CASSEGPAPGYGYTF.

This clone has a handful of counts. The genes are TRBV29-1 and TRBJ1-1; D remains ambiguous. The CDR3 totals 11 residues. Germline lookup yields CDR1 SQVTM and CDR2 ANQGSEA. V was pared by 7 bases and J by 4 bases, with 10 bases between. The CDR3 loop reads CSGTIFTEAFF. CDR3 DNA sequence: TGCAGCGGGACCATCTTCACTGAAGCTTTCTTT. The full variable domain, its missing parts supplied by reference TRBV29-1 and TRBJ1-1, is SAVISQKPSRDICQRGTSLTIQCQVDSQVTMMFWYRQQPGQSLTLIATANQGSEATYESGFVIDKFPISRPNLTFSTLTVSNMSPEDSSIYLCSGTIFTEAFFGQGTRLTVV.

The rearrangement uses TRBV27 and TRBJ1-5; D ambiguous. V dropped 4 bases and J dropped 0 bases, with 4 bases sitting between them. CDR1 and CDR2 from the germline V gene are MNHEY and SMNVEV (reference sequence). The CDR3 runs 13 residues. The CDR3 reads CASSYDSNQPQHF. The CDR3 DNA is TGTGCCAGCAGTTACGATAGCAATCAGCCCCAGCATTTT.

For this clone: Other DNA variants within this sample encode the same CDR3. The rearrangement joins TRBV7-6 to TRBJ2-7; D is uncertain. V lost 1 base and J 0 bases, leaving 1 base between the germline ends. This CDR3 has 12 amino acids. Per germline, CDR1 SGHVS and CDR2 FNYEAQ. CDR3 nucleotides: TGTGCCAGCAGCTTAGGCTCCTACGAGCAGTACTTC. Translation: CASSLGSYEQYF.

Regarding this clone: In the same sample, other DNA sequences code for this CDR3. The chain joins TRBV6-5 to TRBJ1-1; D not resolved. The CDR3 is made up of 13 amino acids. The V gene lost 3 bases and the J gene lost 3 bases, with 8 bases spanning the gap. In germline, CDR1 is MNHEY, CDR2 SVGAGI. DNA for the CDR3: TGTGCCAGCAGTTATTCGGTGGACACTGAAGCTTTCTTT. Its translation is CASSYSVDTEAFF.

The table lists this clone with a few counts. The chain is built from TRBV25-1 and TRBJ2-3; D ambiguous. The CDR3 runs 10 residues. V was shortened by 7 bases and J by 4 bases, with 3 bases between the two germline ends. Germline V gene sequence: CDR1 MGHDK, CDR2 SYGVNS. CDR3 in DNA: TGTGCCAGCAAGGCAGATACGCAGTATTTT. The encoded protein is CASKADTQYF.

This chain connects TRBV18 to TRBJ2-5; D gene uncertain. With 0 bases removed from V and 1 base from J, the gap between germline ends came to 3 bases. This CDR3 is 13 amino acids long. Germline loops: CDR1 KGHSH, CDR2 LQKENI. The CDR3 DNA follows: TGTGCCAGCTCACCACCGGGCCAAGAGACCCAGTACTTC. Amino acids: CASSPPGQETQYF.